This T cell receptor beta chain was observed in a study of CD8+CD57+ T cells in acquired aplastic anemia. Study-level background: Sorted CD4+ and CD8+ cells yielded around 3.2 ug of DNA on average. Study-wide results and limits: Patients and controls shared 25 to 30 CD8+ CDR3 sequences.

Germline V gene sequence: CDR1 SQVTM, CDR2 ANQGSEA. The CDR3 sequence is 13 residues long. V gave up 7 bases and J gave up 0 bases, with 12 bases separating them. To note about this clonotype: Its antigen is still unknown.

According to the study, genomic DNA was the template for TCR beta VDJ and CDR3 profiling. TCRdb itself ran the reads through MiXCR, one entry per CDR3 protein. The data hold 150,000 to 200,000 distinct CDR3 sequences, with 50% to 75% observed a single time. The receptor was derived from a human donor in good health. V and J are TRBV29-1 and TRBJ1-1; D not resolved. The sequenced sample was sorted CD4+, CD8+, or CD8+CD57+ T cells (not recorded which) from PBMCs. The CDR3 DNA is TGCAGCGCACCGGGCGGGATGAACACTGAAGCTTTCTTT. Translated: CSAPGGMNTEAFF. Looking up the rest from reference TRBV29-1 and TRBJ1-1 gives the full variable domain: SAVISQKPSRDICQRGTSLTIQCQVDSQVTMMFWYRQQPGQSLTLIATANQGSEATYESGFVIDKFPISRPNLTFSTLTVSNMSPEDSSIYLCSAPGGMNTEAFFGQGTRLTVV.